Detailed here is one TCR beta chain. Its specificity is not known. Assay used: immunoSEQ multiplex PCR; TCRdb lists only in-frame clones, some missing. This table has about 2.1 million clones, about 92% appearing once. Terminally differentiated effector memory CD45RA+ cells were left out of the naive CD8 fraction, which was CD45RO-negative and positively selected for CCR7. This sample was included in a study of shared clonotypes between healthy human individuals. CDR1 and CDR2 from the germline V gene are KGHSH and LQKENI. Trimming cost V 2 bases and J 4 bases, with 23 bases left between them. CDR3 length: 18 residues. Study-wide results and caveats: Around 5% was the fraction of naive CD4 clonotypes found shared across several donors. An effect of sequencing depth on clonotype sharing among donors was expected.

This clonotype was sampled from a man aged 18 to 29 in good health. Some clones in this sample may be carry-over from other donors' samples. This sequence joins TRBV18 and TRBJ1-1; D may be TRBD1 (6 bases). Source material: naive CD8+ T cells from PBMCs. The CDR3 loop reads CASSPTLRDIWGSTEAFF. CDR3 coding DNA: TGTGCCAGCTCACCAACACTCCGGGACATCTGGGGGAGCACTGAAGCTTTCTTT. Looking up the rest from reference TRBV18 and TRBJ1-1 gives the full variable domain: NAGVMQNPRHLVRRRGQEARLRCSPMKGHSHVYWYRQLPEEGLKFMVYLQKENIIDESGMPKERFSAEFPKEGPSILRIQQVVRGDSAAYFCASSPTLRDIWGSTEAFFGQGTRLTVV.